The clone carrying this TCR beta chain was picked up one time. Its antigen is unknown. This CDR3 has 15 residues. CDR1 is LNHDA, CDR2 SQIVND, per germline (reference sequence). V shed 6 bases and J 6 bases; nucleotides not matched to a gene: 9. This sample stems from a study of cytomegalovirus exposure and HLA in healthy donors. PCR employed 60 Vbeta and 13 Jbeta primers. The method was immunoSEQ multiplex PCR; TCRdb's version includes in-frame clones alone and lacks a portion of them. The repertoire holds about 150,000 clones, with about four fifths as singletons. General study results and limits: Judged likely to be a sequencing artifact was a cluster of highly shared sequence variants.

This TCR was sampled from a man younger than 45 in good health and CMV-seropositive. V usage is TRBV19 and J usage is TRBJ2-1; 9 nucleotides agree with TRBD2. Sequenced: PBMCs. CDR3 protein: CASRITGLASNEQFF. The CDR3 bases are TGTGCCAGTAGAATTACGGGACTAGCATCCAATGAGCAGTTCTTC.